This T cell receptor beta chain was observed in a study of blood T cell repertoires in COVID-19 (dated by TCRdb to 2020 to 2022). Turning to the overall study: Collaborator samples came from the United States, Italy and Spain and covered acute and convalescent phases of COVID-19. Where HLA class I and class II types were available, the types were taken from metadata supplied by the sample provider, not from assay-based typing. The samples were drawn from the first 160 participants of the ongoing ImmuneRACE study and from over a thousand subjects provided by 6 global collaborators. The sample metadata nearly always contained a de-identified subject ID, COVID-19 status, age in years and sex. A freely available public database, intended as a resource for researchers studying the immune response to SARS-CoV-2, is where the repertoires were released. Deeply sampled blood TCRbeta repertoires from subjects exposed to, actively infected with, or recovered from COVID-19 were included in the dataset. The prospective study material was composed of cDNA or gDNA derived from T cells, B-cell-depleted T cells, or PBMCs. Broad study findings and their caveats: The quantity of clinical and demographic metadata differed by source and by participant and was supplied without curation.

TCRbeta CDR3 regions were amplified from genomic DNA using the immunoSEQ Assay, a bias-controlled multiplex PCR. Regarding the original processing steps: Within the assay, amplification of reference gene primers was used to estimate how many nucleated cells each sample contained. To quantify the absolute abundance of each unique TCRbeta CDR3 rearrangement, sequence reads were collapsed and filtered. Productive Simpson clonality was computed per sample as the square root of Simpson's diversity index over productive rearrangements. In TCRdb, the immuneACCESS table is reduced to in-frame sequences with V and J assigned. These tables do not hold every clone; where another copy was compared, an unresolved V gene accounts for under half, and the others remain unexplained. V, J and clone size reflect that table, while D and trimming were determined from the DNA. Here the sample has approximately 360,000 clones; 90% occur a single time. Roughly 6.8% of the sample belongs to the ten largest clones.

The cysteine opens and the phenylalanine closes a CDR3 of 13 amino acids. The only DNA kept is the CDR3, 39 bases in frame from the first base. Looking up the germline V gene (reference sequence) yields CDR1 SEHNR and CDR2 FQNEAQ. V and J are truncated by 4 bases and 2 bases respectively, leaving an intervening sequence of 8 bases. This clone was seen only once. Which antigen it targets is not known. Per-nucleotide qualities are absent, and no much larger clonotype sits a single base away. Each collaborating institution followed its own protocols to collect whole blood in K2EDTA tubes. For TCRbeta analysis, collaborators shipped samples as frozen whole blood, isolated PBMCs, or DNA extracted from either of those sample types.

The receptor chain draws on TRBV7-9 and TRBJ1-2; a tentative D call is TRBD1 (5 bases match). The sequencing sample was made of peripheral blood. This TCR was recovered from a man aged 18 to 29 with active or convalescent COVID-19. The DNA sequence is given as TGTGCCAGCAGCTCGACAGCAAACTATGGCTACACCTTC. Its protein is CASSSTANYGYTF. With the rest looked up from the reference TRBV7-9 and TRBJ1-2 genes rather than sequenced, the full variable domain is DTGVSQNPRHKITKRGQNVTFRCDPISEHNRLYWYRQTLGQGPEFLTYFQNEAQLEKSRLLSDRFSAERPKGSFSTLEIQRTEQGDSAMYLCASSSTANYGYTFGSGTRLTVV.